This T cell receptor (beta chain) was documented in a study of siplizumab effects on memory and regulatory T cells. Findings and limits, study-wide: Alloreactive sequences tracing back to unstimulated CD4+ memory cells were significantly reduced by siplizumab.

Produced via immunoSEQ multiplex PCR; TCRdb's table is partial and in-frame only. This table has about 7,400 clones, approximately 70% appearing once. Remarks on this clone: Its antigen is unknown.

CDR1 and CDR2 (germline): GTSNPN, SVGIG (reference sequence). V gave up 5 bases and J gave up 0 bases, with 11 bases separating them. CDR3 length: 14 amino acids. Input material: effector memory CD8+ T cells sorted from blood. As for subset: unstimulated CD8+ effector memory T cells. This chain uses TRBV30 with TRBJ1-5; D possibly corresponds to TRBD1 (5 bases). The TCR was taken from a human donor in good health. The CDR3 loop reads CAWDGGYSNQPQHF. CDR3 nucleotide sequence: TGTGCCTGGGACGGGGGTTATAGCAATCAGCCCCAGCATTTT.